The 25 T cell receptor beta chains in this list originate from one sample, sequenced in a study of PD-1 blockade in classical Hodgkin lymphoma. Measured with immunoSEQ multiplex PCR; TCRdb has only the in-frame clones, and not every one. The repertoire has roughly 86,000 clones, about 83% of them found once; the top ten carry about a sixth. The sample's time point: cycle 4 day 1 (C4D1), after six to seven weeks of nivolumab. There was relapse after autologous stem cell transplantation in every patient, and there was variation in brentuximab vedotin exposure. Material: peripheral blood mononuclear cells (PBMCs), obtained before the fourth cycle of nivolumab. The source of these receptors is a human donor with classical Hodgkin lymphoma.

The chain is built from TRBV19 and TRBJ1-1; 7 positions agree with TRBD1. Germline lookup yields CDR1 LNHDA and CDR2 SQIVND (reference sequence). The CDR3 has 14 amino acids. V lost 9 bases, J lost 1 base, and 8 bases stayed unmatched. The CDR3 coding sequence is TGTGCCAGCCGACAAGGGACAGCGAACACTGAAGCTTTCTTT. The encoded protein is CASRQGTANTEAFF. Together with reference TRBV19 and TRBJ1-1, the CDR3 gives the full variable domain: DGGITQSPKYLFRKEGQNVTLSCEQNLNHDAMYWYRQDPGQGLRLIYYSQIVNDFQKGDIAEGYSVSREKKESFPLTVTSAQKNPTAFYLCASRQGTANTEAFFGQGTRLTVV.

This clone was seen only once. Given the absence of the conserved phenylalanine or tryptophan at the CDR3 end, a read error is likely. This chain uses TRBV6-5 with TRBJ1-1, with 7 nucleotides matching TRBD1. V lost 6 bases and J lost 0; bases outside the gene matches: 4. The CDR3 is 14 residues long. CDR1 is MNHEY and CDR2 is SVGAGI in the germline V gene. The CDR3 DNA follows: TGTGCCAGCAGCAAACAGGGGATGAACACTGAAGCTTTCTCT. Encoded protein: CASSKQGMNTEAFS.

The gene calls are TRBV6-1 and TRBJ1-2, with no clear D. The CDR3 totals 12 residues. V dropped 5 bases and J dropped 7 bases, with 11 bases sitting between them. Germline CDR1 MNHNS, CDR2 SASEGT. The CDR3 sequence: CASSRQISGYTF. The CDR3 bases are TGTGCCAGCAGTCGGCAGATCTCTGGCTACACCTTC.

The rearrangement uses TRBV2 and TRBJ1-1; 7 bases line up with TRBD1. CDR1 is SNHLY and CDR2 is FYNNEI in the germline V gene. The junction had 4 bases not matched to a gene; V was cut back by 2 bases and J by 1 base. The CDR3 runs to 15 residues. This CDR3 is CASSEQGVANTEAFF. The CDR3 DNA follows: TGTGCCAGCAGTGAACAGGGGGTGGCGAACACTGAAGCTTTCTTT.

This clone was counted only a few times. The chain employs TRBV25-1 and TRBJ1-5, with unresolved D. Trimming pared 3 bases from V and 10 bases from J, leaving 13 bases between. Germline CDR1 MGHDK, CDR2 SYGVNS. The CDR3 is 13 amino acids. This CDR3 is CASSDLFSEPQHF. CDR3 DNA sequence: TGTGCCAGCAGTGACCTCTTCAGCGAACCCCAGCATTTT.

The V gene is TRBV20-1, the J gene TRBJ2-5; no firm D call. The V end was cut by 8 bases, the J end by 7 bases, with 14 bases between. This CDR3 has 11 amino acids. CDR1 is DFQATT, CDR2 SNEGSKA, per germline (reference sequence). This CDR3 is CSTQSVGTQYF. Written as DNA, the CDR3 is TGCAGTACCCAAAGTGTTGGGACCCAGTACTTC.

In this sample, this clone turned up once. The chain carries TRBV11-2 and TRBJ2-3; TRBD2 matches at 12 bases. The CDR3 has 16 amino acids. Germline V lookup: CDR1 SGHAT, CDR2 FQNNGV. Trimming cost V 5 bases and J 6 bases; bases outside gene matches: 9. In DNA form, the CDR3 reads TGTGCCAGCAGCACCCGACTAGCGGGAGCGGGTGATACGCAGTATTTT. This translates into CASSTRLAGAGDTQYF.

This chain connects TRBV7-9 to TRBJ2-7, with D perhaps TRBD1 or TRBD2 (5 bases each). Trimming shortened V by 5 bases and J by 1 base, and 15 bases separated the two germline ends. There are 15 residues in the CDR3. The germline CDR1 and CDR2 sequences are SEHNR and FQNEAQ (reference sequence). This CDR3 is CASSAGDASSYEQYF. In DNA, the CDR3 is TGTGCCAGCAGCGCTGGGGACGCGAGTTCCTACGAGCAGTACTTC.

The chain employs TRBV30 and TRBJ2-3; D is perhaps TRBD1 (6 bases). V was shortened by 5 bases and J by 6 bases, with 6 bases between the two germline ends. CDR1 is GTSNPN, CDR2 SVGIG, per germline (reference sequence). This CDR3 is built from 10 residues. The CDR3 nucleotides are TGTGCCTGGCAGGGGGATACGCAGTATTTT. Protein: CAWQGDTQYF.

V gene TRBV27 combines with J gene TRBJ2-2, with D perhaps matching TRBD1 (6 bases). The V and J ends lost 3 bases and 3 bases respectively, with 14 bases between them. CDR3 length: 16 amino acids. Germline V gene data show CDR1 as MNHEY and CDR2 as SMNVEV (reference sequence). The CDR3: CASSFNQGLYTGELFF. The CDR3 DNA reads TGTGCCAGCAGTTTCAATCAGGGGCTGTACACCGGGGAGCTGTTTTTT.

This chain connects TRBV13 to TRBJ2-1; TRBD2 matches at 9 bases. J gave up 10 bases and V 5 bases, and 12 bases lay outside the gene matches. Germline CDR1 and CDR2: PRHDT and FYEKMQ (reference sequence). The CDR3 loop spans 15 amino acids. CDR3 sequence: CASSPRGLATSEQFF. The CDR3 coding sequence is TGTGCCAGCAGCCCAAGGGGACTAGCTACTTCGGAGCAGTTCTTC.

This rearrangement joins TRBV10-3 to TRBJ2-1; the D is unclear. Germline V gene lookup returns CDR1 ENHRY and CDR2 SYGVKD. The CDR3 is 14 residues long. V was clipped by 2 bases and J by 6 bases, with 11 bases between them. In DNA, the CDR3 is TGTGCCATCAGTGAGGGTCTGGGCAGCAATGAGCAGTTCTTC. Encoded protein: CAISEGLGSNEQFF.

V usage is TRBV10-3 and J usage is TRBJ2-3, with D tentatively TRBD2 (5 bases). Deletions cut 6 bases from V and 2 bases from J, with 12 bases between. Germline CDR1 and CDR2: ENHRY and SYGVKD. This CDR3 region has 14 residues. This chain's CDR3 is CAISSGRTTDTQYF. The CDR3 nucleotides read TGTGCCATCAGCTCGGGGAGAACCACAGATACGCAGTATTTT.

The V gene is TRBV29-1, the J gene TRBJ1-1, with 9 bases aligning to TRBD1. The V gene end was trimmed by 7 bases and the J gene end by 4 bases; junction bases not matched to a gene: 7. Germline CDR1 SQVTM, CDR2 ANQGSEA. The CDR3 is 13 residues long. CDR3 sequence reads: CSGERDRATEAFF. CDR3 DNA sequence: TGCAGCGGGGAGAGGGACAGGGCCACTGAAGCTTTCTTT. Full variable domain (outside the CDR3, taken from reference TRBV29-1 and TRBJ1-1): SAVISQKPSRDICQRGTSLTIQCQVDSQVTMMFWYRQQPGQSLTLIATANQGSEATYESGFVIDKFPISRPNLTFSTLTVSNMSPEDSSIYLCSGERDRATEAFFGQGTRLTVV.

The V call is TRBV6-6, the J call TRBJ2-2; possible D gene TRBD2, 5 bases. From germline, CDR1 is MNHNY and CDR2 SVGAGI (reference sequence). Trimming took 6 bases from V and 4 from J, leaving 15 bases between them. This CDR3 spans 15 amino acids. CDR3 residues: CASRRESAATGELFF. The CDR3 region has the DNA TGTGCCAGCAGGAGGGAGTCAGCGGCCACCGGGGAGCTGTTTTTT.

This clone was observed a few times. The CDR3 loop is CASSPDESYEQYF. The DNA for the CDR3 is TGCGCCAGCAGCCCAGACGAGTCCTACGAGCAGTACTTC. This sequence joins TRBV5-1 and TRBJ2-7; unclear D gene. CDR1 SGHRS and CDR2 YFSETQ come from the germline V gene. V gave up 4 bases and J gave up 1 base, with 9 bases separating them. CDR3 size: 13 residues.

The chain is built from TRBV2 and TRBJ2-7, with 14 bases lining up with TRBD2. The V and J ends lost 9 bases and 6 bases, in that order; junction bases with no gene match: 13. This CDR3 region has 16 residues. The germline gives CDR1 SNHLY, CDR2 FYNNEI. The CDR3 here is CARGGTSGSNGGEQYF. CDR3 DNA: TGTGCCAGAGGCGGGACTAGCGGGAGTAACGGGGGCGAGCAGTACTTC.

The V call is TRBV2, the J call TRBJ1-2, with D maybe TRBD1 (5 bases). Germline values: CDR1 SNHLY, CDR2 FYNNEI. V lost 3 bases, J lost 4 bases, and 9 bases lay in between. CDR3 length: 13 residues. The CDR3 DNA sequence: TGTGCCAGCAGTGAGGGGCCGAGCTATGGCTACACCTTC. Protein: CASSEGPSYGYTF.

In its sample, this clone was seen a few times. The V gene is TRBV7-8, the J gene TRBJ2-1; TRBD2 aligns across 7 bases. The germline CDR1 and CDR2 sequences are SGHVS and FQNEAQ. This CDR3 spans 13 amino acids. The V and J ends lost 5 bases and 6 bases, in that order; junction bases with no gene match: 4. The CDR3 region has the DNA TGTGCCAGCAGCGGGACTAACGGCAATGAGCAGTTCTTC. Protein: CASSGTNGNEQFF.

The chain couples TRBV19 to TRBJ2-4; D possibly corresponds to TRBD1 (6 bases). V was trimmed by 7 bases and J by 5 bases, leaving 12 bases between them. The CDR3 extends over 13 amino acids. The germline gives CDR1 LNHDA, CDR2 SQIVND (reference sequence). The CDR3, as DNA: TGTGCCAGTATTTCTGGACAGCAAAACATTCAGTACTTC. The encoded protein is CASISGQQNIQYF.

This clone was found a few times. The rearrangement joins TRBV30 to TRBJ1-3; TRBD1 is a possible D gene (5 bases). Germline CDR1 GTSNPN, CDR2 SVGIG (reference sequence). Trimming took off 3 bases at V and 0 bases at J, with 18 bases between the two ends. The CDR3 spans 17 residues. CDR3 protein: CAWSPPGRMSSGNTIYF. DNA for the CDR3: TGTGCCTGGAGCCCACCGGGACGGATGAGCTCTGGAAACACCATATATTTT.

The J gene is TRBJ2-7, the V gene TRBV9; the match to TRBD2 covers 9 bases. V dropped 2 bases and J dropped 6; count of bases not matched to a gene: 9. CDR1 SGDLS and CDR2 YYNGEE come from the germline V gene. This CDR3 is built from 15 residues. The CDR3 coding sequence is TGTGCCAGCAGCGTCACGGCGGGAGGGCCGGGCGAGCAGTACTTC. This codes for CASSVTAGGPGEQYF.

V usage is TRBV4-1 and J usage is TRBJ2-7; the match to TRBD2 covers 8 bases. This CDR3 spans 16 amino acids. Germline CDR1 reads MGHRA; CDR2 reads YSYEKL. J gave up 4 bases and V 2 bases, and 10 bases lay outside the gene matches. CDR3 nucleotides: TGCGCCAGCAGCCAACCCGGGACTAGGGGCTGGTACGAGCAGTACTTC. Amino acids: CASSQPGTRGWYEQYF.

The chain joins TRBV27 to TRBJ1-1; D is undetermined. The germline V gene encodes CDR1 MNHEY and CDR2 SMNVEV (reference sequence). Trimming took 3 bases from V and 9 from J, leaving 8 bases between them. There are 11 residues in the CDR3. This CDR3 reads CASSFNRKAFF. The CDR3, as DNA: TGTGCCAGCAGTTTCAACAGAAAAGCTTTCTTT.

The count of this clone is one. The chain employs TRBV10-3 and TRBJ2-4; 8 bases line up with TRBD1. The germline gives CDR1 ENHRY, CDR2 SYGVKD. V gave up 2 bases and J gave up 5 bases; unmatched junction bases: 8. This CDR3 is built from 16 residues. The chain's CDR3 is CAISEPGTGSENIQYF. Here the CDR3 DNA reads TGTGCCATCAGTGAGCCCGGGACAGGCTCCGAAAACATTCAGTACTTC.